This T cell receptor (beta chain) was sequenced for a study of blood T cell repertoires in COVID-19. Clones were read by immunoSEQ multiplex PCR, and TCRdb kept only the in-frame ones, dropping some. Of some 320,000 clones listed, more than 70% are singletons. Sequencing used peripheral blood. The sequence was obtained from a woman aged 45-65 years who had recovered from COVID-19.

DNA for the CDR3: TGCGCCAGCAGCTTGGACAGGGACTATGGCTACACCTTC. Residues: CASSLDRDYGYTF. The V call is TRBV5-1, the J call TRBJ1-2, with D tentatively TRBD1 (6 bases). Germline V gene sequence: CDR1 SGHRS, CDR2 YFSETQ. This CDR3 region has 13 residues. V gave up 0 bases and J gave up 3 bases, with 6 bases separating them.